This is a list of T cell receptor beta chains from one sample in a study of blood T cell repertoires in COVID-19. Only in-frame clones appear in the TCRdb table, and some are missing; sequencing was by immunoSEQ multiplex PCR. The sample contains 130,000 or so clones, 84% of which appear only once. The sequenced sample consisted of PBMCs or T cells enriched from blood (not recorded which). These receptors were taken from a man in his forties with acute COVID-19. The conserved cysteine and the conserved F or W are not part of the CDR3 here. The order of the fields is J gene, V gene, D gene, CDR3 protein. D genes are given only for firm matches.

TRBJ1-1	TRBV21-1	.	ASSKSGTGYRTEAF
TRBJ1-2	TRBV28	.	ASSFGVVIWGYT
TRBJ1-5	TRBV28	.	ASITGTQSNQPQH
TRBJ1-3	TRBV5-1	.	ASSLVGSSGNTIY
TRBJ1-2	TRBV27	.	ASSLHGGHYGYT
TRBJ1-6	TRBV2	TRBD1	ASTEGTGGNSPLH
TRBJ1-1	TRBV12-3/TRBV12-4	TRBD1	ASSEMTGRAF
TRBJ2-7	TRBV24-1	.	ATRPGTSGTAVYEQY
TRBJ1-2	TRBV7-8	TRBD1	ASTHLKQGLDGYT
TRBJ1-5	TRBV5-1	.	ASSPGGSDQPQH
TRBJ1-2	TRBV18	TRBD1	ASSPPGDRGNGYT
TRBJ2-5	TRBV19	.	ASSFGSQETQY
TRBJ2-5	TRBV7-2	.	ASSLQEGKTQY
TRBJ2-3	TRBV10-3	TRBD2	ANSGASTDTQY
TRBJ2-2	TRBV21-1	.	ASSLRDRCSGELF
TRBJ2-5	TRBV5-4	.	ASSPEPRETQY
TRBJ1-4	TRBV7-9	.	ASSFGGATNEKLF
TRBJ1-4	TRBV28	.	ASKGTPTQKLF
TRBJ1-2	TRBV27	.	ASRSAPGQGDL
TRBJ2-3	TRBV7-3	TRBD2	ASSLPGLAGGDTQY
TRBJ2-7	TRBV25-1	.	ASSGGTGQY
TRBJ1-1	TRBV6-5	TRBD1	ASTLGQGNTEAF
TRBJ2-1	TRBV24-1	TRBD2	ATSGGTSGPDSSYNEQF
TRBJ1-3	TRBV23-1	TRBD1	ASSRAGGENTIY
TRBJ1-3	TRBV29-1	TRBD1	SVDPTGAGNTIY
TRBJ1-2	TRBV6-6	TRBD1	ASRTGAGSYGYT
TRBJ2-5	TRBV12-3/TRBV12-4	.	ASSRDSQETQY
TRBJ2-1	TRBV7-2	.	ASSSGGGAHNEQF
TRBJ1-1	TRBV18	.	ASSPTGNTEAF